These T cell receptor beta chains were read from a single sample in a study of T cell repertoires in cytomegalovirus infection. MiXCR, run by TCRdb on the reads, gives a single entry per CDR3 protein. The sample contains roughly 120,000 distinct CDR3 sequences, over 25% of which appear only once. No antigens are known for them. The source material was CD8+ T cells from cultured PBMCs, sampled from culture after CMV antigen stimulation. These receptors all come from a human donor in good health (CMV status not recorded). Some clones in this sample may be carry-over from other donors' samples. Both conserved end residues are part of each CDR3. A D gene is named only where the DNA matches it firmly. The size of a clone is reported for some rows only, either as once, few or many, or as a class for expanded clones.

-	TRBJ1-2	TRBV7-9	-	TGTGCCAGCAGCGCACCGCCCGTTCTCAGCTACACCTTC	CASSAPPVLSYTF
-	TRBJ2-1	TRBV6-1	TRBD1	TGTGCCAGCAGTCCCAAGACAGGGTTTGAGCAGTTCTTC	CASSPKTGFEQFF
-	TRBJ2-7	TRBV7-2	TRBD2	TGTGCCAGCAGCTTAGGGCGGGGGGGTCTTGGAGAGCAGTACTTC	CASSLGRGGLGEQYF
few	TRBJ2-1	TRBV27	TRBD2	TGTGCCAGCAGTATTGCTAGCGGGGGGGCAAGTGAGCAGTTCTTC	CASSIASGGASEQFF
-	TRBJ1-1	TRBV7-8	-	TGTGCCAGCAGCTTAGCCTCTACGCCGGCGGGCCGTCGGGCTGAAGCTTTCTTT	CASSLASTPAGRRAEAFF
many	TRBJ1-6	TRBV7-8	-	TGTGCCAGCAGCCCGAAGGGCTCCTATAATTCACCCCTCCACTTT	CASSPKGSYNSPLHF
-	TRBJ1-2	TRBV11-3	TRBD1	TGTGCCAGCAGCTTAGGACAGGGGGCACGGGGCTACACCTTC	CASSLGQGARGYTF
-	TRBJ2-1	TRBV11-2	-	TGTGCCAGCAGCTTGAGCCAGGGCAATGAGCAGCTCTTC	CASSLSQGNEQLF
-	TRBJ2-1	TRBV10-3	-	TGTGCCATCAGTGAGTCTCCTGGTAACTACAATGAGCAGTTCTTC	CAISESPGNYNEQFF
few	TRBJ1-2	TRBV9	-	TGTGCCAGCAGCTTCGACAGGTCGGGAGACTATGGCTACACCTTC	CASSFDRSGDYGYTF
-	TRBJ2-7	TRBV4-1	TRBD1	TGCGCCAGCAGCCAAGTATCAGGGGGCATCTACGAGCAGTACTTC	CASSQVSGGIYEQYF
-	TRBJ2-2	TRBV9	-	TGTGCCAGCAGCGTGACCCACCTTAACACCGGGGAGCTGTTTTTT	CASSVTHLNTGELFF
few	TRBJ2-1	TRBV14	TRBD2	TGTGCCAGCAGCCAAGATTTCCCCAGCGGGGGCCACAATGAGCAGTTCTTC	CASSQDFPSGGHNEQFF
few	TRBJ1-1	TRBV5-6	-	TGTGCCAGCAGCCCACAGGGCCGTTGGACTGAAGCTTTCTTT	CASSPQGRWTEAFF
-	TRBJ2-2	TRBV6-6	-	TGTGCCAGCAGCTTGCCGGGAGTAGGAGGGGAGCTGTTTTTT	CASSLPGVGGELFF
many	TRBJ2-1	TRBV7-6	TRBD1	TGTGCCAGCAGCCCCTCAGGGGGCTCTTACAATGAGCAGTTCTTC	CASSPSGGSYNEQFF
many	TRBJ2-6	TRBV7-8	-	TGTGCCAGCAGCCCTACACAGTTCTCTGGGGCCAACGTCCTGACTTTC	CASSPTQFSGANVLTF